This TCR beta chain was recovered during a study of cytomegalovirus exposure and HLA in healthy donors. Trimming took 7 bases from V and 0 from J, leaving 12 bases between them. The CDR3 covers 14 residues. From germline, CDR1 is MNHEY and CDR2 SVGAGI. Primers included in the PCR were 60 Vbeta and 13 Jbeta primers. This table comes from immunoSEQ multiplex PCR, and its TCRdb copy is limited to in-frame clones, with some not included. The data contain 140,000 to 150,000 clones, almost 80% of them singletons. The chain joins TRBV6-5 to TRBJ1-2; D gene unclear. The sequencing sample was made of PBMCs. This clonotype was obtained from a woman aged 40 to 50 in good health and CMV-seropositive. The chain's CDR3 is CASKDSGANYGYTF. The CDR3 coding sequence is TGTGCCAGCAAAGACTCGGGTGCTAACTATGGCTACACCTTC.